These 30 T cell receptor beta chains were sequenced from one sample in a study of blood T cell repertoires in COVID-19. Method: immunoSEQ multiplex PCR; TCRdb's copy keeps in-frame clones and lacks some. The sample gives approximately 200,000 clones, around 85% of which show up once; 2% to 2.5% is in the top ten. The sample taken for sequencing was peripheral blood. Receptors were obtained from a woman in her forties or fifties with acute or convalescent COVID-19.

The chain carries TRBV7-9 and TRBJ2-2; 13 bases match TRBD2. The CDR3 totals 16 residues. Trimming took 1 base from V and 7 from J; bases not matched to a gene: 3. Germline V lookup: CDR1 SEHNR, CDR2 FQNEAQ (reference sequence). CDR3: CASSLGWTSGSGELFF. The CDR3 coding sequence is TGTGCCAGCAGCTTAGGGTGGACTAGCGGGAGCGGGGAGCTGTTTTTT.

CDR3 in amino acids: CASGLVRQETQYF. The CDR3 DNA follows: TGTGCTAGTGGTTTGGTTCGTCAAGAGACCCAGTACTTC. The chain uses TRBV12-5 and TRBJ2-5; no firm D call. Germline CDR1 and CDR2: LGHNT and FRNRAP. Trimming stripped 0 bases from V and 2 bases from J, with 4 bases between. This CDR3 has 13 residues.

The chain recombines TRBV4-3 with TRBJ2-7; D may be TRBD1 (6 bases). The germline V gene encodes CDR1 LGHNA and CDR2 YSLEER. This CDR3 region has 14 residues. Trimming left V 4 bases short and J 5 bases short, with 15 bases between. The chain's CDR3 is CASSRGPGDDEQYF. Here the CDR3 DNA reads TGCGCCAGCAGCCGCGGCCCAGGGGACGACGAGCAGTACTTC.

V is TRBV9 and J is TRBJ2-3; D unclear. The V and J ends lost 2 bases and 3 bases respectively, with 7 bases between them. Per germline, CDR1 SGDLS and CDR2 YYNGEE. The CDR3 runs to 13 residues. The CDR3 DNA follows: TGTGCCAGCAGCGTCTCCTCTACAGATACGCAGTATTTT. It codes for CASSVSSTDTQYF. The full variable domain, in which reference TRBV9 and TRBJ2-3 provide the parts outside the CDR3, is DSGVTQTPKHLITATGQRVTLRCSPRSGDLSVYWYQQSLDQGLQFLIQYYNGEERAKGNILERFSAQQFPDLHSELNLSSLELGDSALYFCASSVSSTDTQYFGPGTRLTVL.

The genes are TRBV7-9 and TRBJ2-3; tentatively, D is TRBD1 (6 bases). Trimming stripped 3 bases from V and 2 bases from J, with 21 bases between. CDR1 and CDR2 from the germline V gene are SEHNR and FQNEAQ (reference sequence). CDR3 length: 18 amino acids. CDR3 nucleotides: TGTGCCAGCAGCTTTTATGGGGGCGTGGGATATCACACAGATACGCAGTATTTT. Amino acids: CASSFYGGVGYHTDTQYF.

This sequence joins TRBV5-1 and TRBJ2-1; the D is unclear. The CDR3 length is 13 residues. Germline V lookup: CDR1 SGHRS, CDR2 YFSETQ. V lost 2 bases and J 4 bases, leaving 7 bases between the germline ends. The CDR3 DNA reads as TGCGCCAGCAGCTTTTTTCTGTACAATGAGCAGTTCTTC. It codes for CASSFFLYNEQFF. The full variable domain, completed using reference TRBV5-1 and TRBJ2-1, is KAGVTQTPRYLIKTRGQQVTLSCSPISGHRSVSWYQQTPGQGLQFLFEYFSETQRNKGNFPGRFSGRQFSNSRSEMNVSTLELGDSALYLCASSFFLYNEQFFGPGTRLTVL.

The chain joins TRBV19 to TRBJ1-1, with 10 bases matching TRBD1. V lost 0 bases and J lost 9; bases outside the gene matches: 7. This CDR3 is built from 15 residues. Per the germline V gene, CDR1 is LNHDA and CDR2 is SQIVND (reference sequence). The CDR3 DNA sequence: TGTGCCAGTAGTATAGAAGGGACAGGGGAAAAAAAAGCTTTCTTT. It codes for CASSIEGTGEKKAFF. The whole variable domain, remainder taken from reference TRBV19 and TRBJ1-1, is DGGITQSPKYLFRKEGQNVTLSCEQNLNHDAMYWYRQDPGQGLRLIYYSQIVNDFQKGDIAEGYSVSREKKESFPLTVTSAQKNPTAFYLCASSIEGTGEKKAFFGQGTRLTVV.

CDR3 sequence: CAISGPPSGRVGGELFF. Written as DNA, the CDR3 is TGTGCCATCAGCGGCCCCCCGAGCGGGAGGGTCGGCGGGGAGCTGTTTTTT. This chain links TRBV10-3 with TRBJ2-2; TRBD2 matches 10 bases. Germline V CDR1 and CDR2: ENHRY, SYGVKD. V lost 6 bases to trimming and J lost 7 bases; unmatched junction nucleotides: 14. CDR3 length: 17 residues.

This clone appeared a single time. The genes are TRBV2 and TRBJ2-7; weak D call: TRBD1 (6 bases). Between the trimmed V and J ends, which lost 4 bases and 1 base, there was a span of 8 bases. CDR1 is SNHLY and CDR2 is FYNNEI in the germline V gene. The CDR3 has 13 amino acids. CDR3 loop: CASSVGQSYEQYF. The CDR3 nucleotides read TGTGCCAGCAGTGTCGGACAGTCCTACGAGCAGTACTTC.

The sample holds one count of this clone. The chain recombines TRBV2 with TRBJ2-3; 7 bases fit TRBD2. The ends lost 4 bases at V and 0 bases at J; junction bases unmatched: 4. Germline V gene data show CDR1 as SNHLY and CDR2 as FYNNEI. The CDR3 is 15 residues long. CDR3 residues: CASSGTSESTDTQYF. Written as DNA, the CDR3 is TGTGCCAGCAGTGGCACTAGCGAGAGCACAGATACGCAGTATTTT.

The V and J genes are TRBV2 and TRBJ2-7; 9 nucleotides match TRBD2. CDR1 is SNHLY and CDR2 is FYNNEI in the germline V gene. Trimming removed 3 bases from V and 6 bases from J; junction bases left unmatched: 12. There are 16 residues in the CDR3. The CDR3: CASSEARPSGIVEQYF. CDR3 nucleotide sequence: TGTGCCAGCAGTGAGGCCCGGCCTAGCGGGATAGTCGAGCAGTACTTC.

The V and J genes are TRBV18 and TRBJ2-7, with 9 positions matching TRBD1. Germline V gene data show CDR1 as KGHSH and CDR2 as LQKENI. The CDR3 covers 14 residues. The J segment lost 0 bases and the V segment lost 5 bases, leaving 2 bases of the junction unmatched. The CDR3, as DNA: TGTGCCAGCTCATCGGGACAGGGCTCCTACGAGCAGTACTTC. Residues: CASSSGQGSYEQYF.

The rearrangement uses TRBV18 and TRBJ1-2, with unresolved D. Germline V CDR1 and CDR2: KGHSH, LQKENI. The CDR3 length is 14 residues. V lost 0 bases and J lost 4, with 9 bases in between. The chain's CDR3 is CASSPPSRGYGYTF. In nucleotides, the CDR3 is TGTGCCAGCTCACCACCGTCCCGGGGCTATGGCTACACCTTC.

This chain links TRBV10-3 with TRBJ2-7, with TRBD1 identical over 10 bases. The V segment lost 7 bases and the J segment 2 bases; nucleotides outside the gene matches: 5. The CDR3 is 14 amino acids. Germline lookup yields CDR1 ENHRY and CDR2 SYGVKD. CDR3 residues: CAITRTGGTYEQYF. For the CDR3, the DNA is TGTGCCATCACTCGGACAGGGGGTACCTACGAGCAGTACTTC.

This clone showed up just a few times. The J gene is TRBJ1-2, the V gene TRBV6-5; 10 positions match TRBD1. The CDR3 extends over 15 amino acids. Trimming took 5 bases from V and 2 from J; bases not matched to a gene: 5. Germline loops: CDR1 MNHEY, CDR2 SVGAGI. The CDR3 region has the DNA TGTGCCAGCAGTCGACAGGGGGCAAAGAACTATGGCTACACCTTC. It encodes CASSRQGAKNYGYTF.

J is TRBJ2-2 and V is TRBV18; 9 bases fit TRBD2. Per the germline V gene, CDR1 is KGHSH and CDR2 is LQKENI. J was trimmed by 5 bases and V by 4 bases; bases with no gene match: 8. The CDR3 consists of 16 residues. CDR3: CASSRSLAGETGELFF. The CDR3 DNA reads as TGTGCCAGCTCACGGTCTTTAGCGGGAGAAACCGGGGAGCTGTTTTTT.

CDR3 loop: CASSQARDNYNEQFF. DNA for the CDR3: TGCGCCAGCAGCCAAGCCCGGGACAACTACAATGAGCAGTTCTTC. This chain connects TRBV4-3 to TRBJ2-1; possibly TRBD1 for D (6 bases). There are 15 residues in the CDR3. The germline V and J ends were trimmed by 1 base and 3 bases, with 10 bases remaining between them. Germline CDR1 is LGHNA and CDR2 is YSLEER.

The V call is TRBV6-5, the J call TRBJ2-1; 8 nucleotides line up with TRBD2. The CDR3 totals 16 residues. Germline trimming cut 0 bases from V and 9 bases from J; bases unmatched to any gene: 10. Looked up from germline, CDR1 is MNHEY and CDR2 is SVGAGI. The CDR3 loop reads CASSYSRAGDNIEQFF. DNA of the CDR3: TGTGCCAGCAGTTACTCGAGAGCGGGAGATAATATTGAGCAGTTCTTC.

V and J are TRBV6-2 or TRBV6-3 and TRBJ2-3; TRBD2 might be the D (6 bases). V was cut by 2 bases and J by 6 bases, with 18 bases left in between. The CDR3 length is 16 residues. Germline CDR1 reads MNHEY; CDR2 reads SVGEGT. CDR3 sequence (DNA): TGTGCCAGCAGTTACGGGGGGACCTCCCCCGCGGATACGCAGTATTTT. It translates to CASSYGGTSPADTQYF.

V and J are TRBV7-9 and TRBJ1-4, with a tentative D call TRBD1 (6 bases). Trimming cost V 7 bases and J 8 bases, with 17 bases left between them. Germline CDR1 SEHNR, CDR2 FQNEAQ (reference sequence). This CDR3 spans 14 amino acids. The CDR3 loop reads CASNRDNRAEKLFF. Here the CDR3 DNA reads TGTGCCAGCAATCGGGACAACCGGGCCGAAAAACTGTTTTTT. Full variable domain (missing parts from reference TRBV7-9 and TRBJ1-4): DTGVSQNPRHKITKRGQNVTFRCDPISEHNRLYWYRQTLGQGPEFLTYFQNEAQLEKSRLLSDRFSAERPKGSFSTLEIQRTEQGDSAMYLCASNRDNRAEKLFFGSGTQLSVL.

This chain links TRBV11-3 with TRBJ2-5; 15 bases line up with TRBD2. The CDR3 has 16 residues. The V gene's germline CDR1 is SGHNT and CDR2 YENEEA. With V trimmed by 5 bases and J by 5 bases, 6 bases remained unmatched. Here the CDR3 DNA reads TGTGCCAGCAGCCTGGGACTAGCGGGGGGTGGCGAGACCCAGTACTTC. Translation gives CASSLGLAGGGETQYF.

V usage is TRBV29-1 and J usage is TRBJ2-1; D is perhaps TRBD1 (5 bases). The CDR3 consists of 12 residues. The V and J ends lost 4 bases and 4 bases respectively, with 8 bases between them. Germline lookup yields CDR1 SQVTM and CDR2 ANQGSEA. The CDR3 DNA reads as TGCAGCGTTGCAGGGCAGTACAATGAGCAGTTCTTC. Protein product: CSVAGQYNEQFF.

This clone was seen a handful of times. Written as DNA, the CDR3 is TGTGCCTGGAGCAGGGAGGACACCATATATTTT. It translates to CAWSREDTIYF. The rearrangement links TRBV30 to TRBJ1-3; possibly TRBD1 for D (5 bases). Germline lookup yields CDR1 GTSNPN and CDR2 SVGIG (reference sequence). The CDR3 is 11 residues long. The V end was cut by 3 bases, the J end by 8 bases, with 8 bases between.

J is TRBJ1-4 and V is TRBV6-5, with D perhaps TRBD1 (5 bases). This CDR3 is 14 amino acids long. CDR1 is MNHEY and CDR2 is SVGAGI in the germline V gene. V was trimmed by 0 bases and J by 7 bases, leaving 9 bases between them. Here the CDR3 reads CASSYSRGFEKLFF. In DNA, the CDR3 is TGTGCCAGCAGTTACTCGCGGGGGTTTGAAAAACTGTTTTTT.

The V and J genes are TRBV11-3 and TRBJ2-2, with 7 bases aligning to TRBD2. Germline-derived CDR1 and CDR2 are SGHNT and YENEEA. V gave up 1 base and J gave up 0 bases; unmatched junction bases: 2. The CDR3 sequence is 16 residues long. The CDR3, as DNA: TGTGCCAGCAGCTTAGTGGGAGGGACGAACACCGGGGAGCTGTTTTTT. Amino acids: CASSLVGGTNTGELFF.

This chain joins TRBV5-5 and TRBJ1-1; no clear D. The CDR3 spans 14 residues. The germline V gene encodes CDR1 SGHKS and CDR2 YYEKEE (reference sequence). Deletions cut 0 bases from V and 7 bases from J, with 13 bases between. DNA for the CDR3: TGTGCCAGCAGCTTGGGGTCGCTGGGAGGTGAAGCTTTCTTT. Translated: CASSLGSLGGEAFF. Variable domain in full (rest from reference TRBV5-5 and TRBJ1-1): DAGVTQSPTHLIKTRGQQVTLRCSPISGHKSVSWYQQVLGQGPQFIFQYYEKEERGRGNFPDRFSARQFPNYSSELNVNALLLGDSALYLCASSLGSLGGEAFFGQGTRLTVV.

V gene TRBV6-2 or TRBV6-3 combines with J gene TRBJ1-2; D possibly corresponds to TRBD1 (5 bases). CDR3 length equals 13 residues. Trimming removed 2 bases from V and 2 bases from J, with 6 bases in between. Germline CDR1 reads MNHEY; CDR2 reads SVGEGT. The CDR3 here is CASSYRQNYGYTF. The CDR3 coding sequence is TGTGCCAGCAGTTACCGACAGAACTATGGCTACACCTTC.

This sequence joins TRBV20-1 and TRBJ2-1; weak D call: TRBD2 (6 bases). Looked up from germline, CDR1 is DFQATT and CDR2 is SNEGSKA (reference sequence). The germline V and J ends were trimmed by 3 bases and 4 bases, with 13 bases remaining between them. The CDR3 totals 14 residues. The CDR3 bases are TGCAGTGCTAGTGCGGGGAATGGGTACAATGAGCAGTTCTTC. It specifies CSASAGNGYNEQFF.

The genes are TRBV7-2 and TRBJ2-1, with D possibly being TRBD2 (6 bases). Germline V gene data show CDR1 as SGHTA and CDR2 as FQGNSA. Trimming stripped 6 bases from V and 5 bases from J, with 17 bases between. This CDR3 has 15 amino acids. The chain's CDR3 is CASRSTRGGHNEQFF. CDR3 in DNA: TGTGCCAGCAGGTCGACTAGAGGAGGCCACAATGAGCAGTTCTTC.

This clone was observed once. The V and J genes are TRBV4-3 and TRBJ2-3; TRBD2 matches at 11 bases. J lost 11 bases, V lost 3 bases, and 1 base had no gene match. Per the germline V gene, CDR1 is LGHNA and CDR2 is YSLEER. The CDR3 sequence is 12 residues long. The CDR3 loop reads CASSQGTSGQYF. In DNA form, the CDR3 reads TGCGCCAGCAGCCAGGGGACTAGCGGGCAGTATTTT.